These 14 T cell receptor beta chains were all obtained from the same sample, sequenced in a study of identical twins. TCRdb reprocessed the 5' RACE reads with MiXCR, giving one entry per CDR3 protein. The sample holds 1.5 million to 2 million distinct CDR3 sequences, about 30% seen once. The sample comprised cord blood. These receptors all come from a newborn girl in good health.

This clonotype was seen a few times. The rearrangement links TRBV4-2 to TRBJ2-1, with 13 bases lining up with TRBD2. Trimming took 1 base from V and 5 from J; bases not matched to a gene: 17. Germline CDR1 LGHNA, CDR2 YNFKEQ. The CDR3 runs 21 residues. The CDR3 region is CASSQVLGPGTSGKVNNEQFF. The DNA for the CDR3 is TGTGCCAGCAGCCAAGTACTGGGCCCCGGGACTAGCGGGAAGGTTAACAATGAGCAGTTCTTC.

The V gene is TRBV7-8, the J gene TRBJ2-7; D may correspond to TRBD1 or TRBD2 (6 bases each). The germline V and J ends were trimmed by 5 bases and 7 bases, with 24 bases remaining between them. This CDR3 comprises 16 residues. Germline V gives CDR1 SGHVS, CDR2 FQNEAQ. The CDR3 spells CASSPSRGLAHNEQYF. The CDR3 coding sequence is TGTGCCAGCAGCCCCTCCCGGGGGCTAGCGCACAATGAGCAGTACTTC.

This chain uses TRBV15 with TRBJ2-1, with D possibly being TRBD2 (5 bases). Between the trimmed V and J ends, which lost 3 bases and 8 bases, there was a span of 8 bases. The CDR3 totals 12 residues. The germline V gene encodes CDR1 LNHNV and CDR2 YYDKDF (reference sequence). CDR3 sequence: CATSRARDEQFF. CDR3 bases: TGTGCCACCAGCAGGGCGAGGGATGAGCAGTTCTTC.

The sample holds one count of this clonotype. V and J are TRBV11-2 and TRBJ2-1, with no clear D. The J call may be mistaken, given a closer DNA end match to TRBJ2-7. Germline assignment: CDR1 SGHAT and CDR2 FQNNGV. There are 15 residues in the CDR3. This chain's CDR3 is CASSSQALIYNEQYF. The CDR3 bases are TGTGCCAGCAGCTCCCAGGCCCTCATCTACAATGAGCAGTACTTC.

This clonotype turned up a few times. The V gene is TRBV9, the J gene TRBJ2-3; 8 bases align to TRBD2. V lost 0 bases to trimming and J lost 0 bases; unmatched junction nucleotides: 3. In germline, CDR1 is SGDLS, CDR2 YYNGEE. This CDR3 is built from 16 residues. The CDR3 is CASSVGASGSTDTQYF. The DNA of the CDR3 is TGTGCCAGCAGCGTAGGGGCTAGCGGGAGCACAGATACGCAGTATTTT. Variable domain in full (rest from reference TRBV9 and TRBJ2-3): DSGVTQTPKHLITATGQRVTLRCSPRSGDLSVYWYQQSLDQGLQFLIQYYNGEERAKGNILERFSAQQFPDLHSELNLSSLELGDSALYFCASSVGASGSTDTQYFGPGTRLTVL.

This rearrangement joins TRBV6-5 to TRBJ2-1; 13 nucleotides agree with TRBD2. The CDR3 is 17 amino acids. Germline V gene data show CDR1 as MNHEY and CDR2 as SVGAGI. Losses at the gene ends were 2 bases for V and 5 bases for J; bases not matched to a gene: 6. CDR3 protein: CASSYLPGLAGNNEQFF. CDR3 nucleotides: TGTGCCAGCAGTTACCTACCGGGACTAGCGGGAAACAATGAGCAGTTCTTC.

V gene TRBV29-1 combines with J gene TRBJ1-2; D is ambiguous. The V gene's germline CDR1 is SQVTM and CDR2 ANQGSEA. The CDR3 consists of 17 residues. The V end was cut by 2 bases, the J end by 1 base, with 20 bases between. CDR3 sequence reads: CSVELSQRGSLNYGYTF. The CDR3 nucleotides are TGCAGCGTTGAATTGTCCCAACGAGGGAGCCTTAACTATGGCTACACCTTC.

This clonotype was recorded only once. The chain links TRBV5-1 to TRBJ1-1; maybe TRBD1 (5 bases). The CDR3 covers 15 residues. V lost 0 bases, J lost 1 base, and 10 bases lay in between. Germline V gene data show CDR1 as SGHRS and CDR2 as YFSETQ. Written as DNA, the CDR3 is TGCGCCAGCAGCTTGGCAGGGATCAGGAACACTGAAGCTTTCTTT. Its translation is CASSLAGIRNTEAFF.

The V gene is TRBV20-1, the J gene TRBJ2-3, with TRBD2 identical over 10 bases. CDR3 size: 14 residues. In germline, CDR1 is DFQATT, CDR2 SNEGSKA (reference sequence). With 5 bases clipped from V and 2 bases from J, the junction kept 4 bases outside the gene matches. The CDR3 coding sequence is TGCAGTGCTCCCGGGACTAGCGTCACAGATACGCAGTATTTT. Amino acid sequence: CSAPGTSVTDTQYF.

This clonotype was observed a few times. The chain links TRBV25-1 to TRBJ2-7, with D perhaps matching TRBD1 (8 bases). Trimming pared 2 bases from V and 6 bases from J, leaving 17 bases between. The CDR3 loop spans 15 amino acids. The germline V gene encodes CDR1 MGHDK and CDR2 SYGVNS. CDR3 loop: CASSEPTTGEGEQYF. The CDR3 nucleotides read TGTGCCAGCAGTGAACCCACGACAGGGGAGGGCGAGCAGTACTTC.

The chain combines TRBV5-1 with TRBJ2-1, with 10 bases fitting TRBD2. The CDR3 is 15 residues long. Germline CDR1 SGHRS, CDR2 YFSETQ. With 0 bases clipped from V and 5 bases from J, the junction kept 2 bases outside the gene matches. Here the CDR3 reads CASSLGAGGNNEQFF. CDR3 in DNA: TGCGCCAGCAGCTTGGGAGCGGGGGGGAACAATGAGCAGTTCTTC.

This clonotype has just a few counts. The genes are TRBV3-1 and TRBJ2-7, with 7 bases lining up with TRBD1. CDR1 and CDR2 (germline): LGHDT, YNNKEL (reference sequence). J was trimmed by 5 bases and V by 0 bases; bases with no gene match: 4. This CDR3 is built from 14 residues. The CDR3: CASSQEWQGDEQYF. DNA for the CDR3: TGTGCCAGCAGCCAAGAATGGCAGGGGGACGAGCAGTACTTC.

This chain links TRBV5-6 with TRBJ2-7, with a tentative D call TRBD2 (6 bases). Trimming left V 4 bases short and J 6 bases short, with 14 bases between. CDR3 size: 13 residues. CDR1 and CDR2 from the germline V gene are SGHDT and YYEEEE. CDR3 nucleotides: TGTGCCAGCAGCATAAGATGGAGGGGCGAGCAGTACTTC. As protein: CASSIRWRGEQYF.

The rearrangement links TRBV28 to TRBJ2-2, with D unclear. Germline V lookup: CDR1 MDHEN, CDR2 SYDVKM. The CDR3 spans 12 residues. V was cut by 6 bases and J by 8 bases, with 10 bases left in between. CDR3 DNA: TGTGCCAGCAGCCGAGATGTGGGGGAGCTGTTTTTT. Translation gives CASSRDVGELFF.